The 15 T cell receptor beta chains below come from one sample, sequenced in a study of OX40 agonist ivuxolimab in advanced cancers. TCRdb keeps only in-frame clones here, not all; method: immunoSEQ multiplex PCR. The data hold 75,000 to 95,000 clones, with 85% observed a single time. The sample here was CD4+ or CD8+ T cells sorted from blood, taken in a trial of the OX40 agonist ivuxolimab. The receptors were sampled from an adult with an advanced solid tumor such as melanoma, head and neck, liver or kidney cancer.

This clone is a singleton in its sample. CDR3 loop: CASSQKDRPSTDTQYF. The CDR3 DNA is TGTGCCAGCAGCCAGAAGGACAGGCCTAGCACAGATACGCAGTATTTT. This sequence joins TRBV14 and TRBJ2-3, with 7 bases lining up with TRBD1. Per germline, CDR1 SGHDN and CDR2 FVKESK. V dropped 3 bases and J dropped 0; count of bases not matched to a gene: 6. This CDR3 is 16 amino acids long.

The V gene is TRBV18, the J gene TRBJ2-7; possibly TRBD1 or TRBD2 for D (5 bases each). Trimming pared 2 bases from V and 4 bases from J, leaving 9 bases between. This CDR3 has 13 residues. Germline V gene lookup returns CDR1 KGHSH and CDR2 LQKENI. CDR3 region: CASSPGREYEQYF. The CDR3 DNA reads TGTGCCAGCTCACCAGGCAGGGAGTACGAGCAGTACTTC.

This chain links TRBV29-1 with TRBJ2-7; 9 nucleotides align to TRBD1. From germline, CDR1 is SQVTM and CDR2 ANQGSEA. The CDR3 contains 13 residues. CDR3 residues: CRQPGQGSYEQYF. The CDR3 DNA is TGCAGACAACCGGGACAGGGTTCCTACGAGCAGTACTTC.

CDR3 in amino acids: CASSAQRADTQYF. CDR3 nucleotides: TGTGCCAGTAGTGCACAAAGGGCAGATACGCAGTATTTT. The chain combines TRBV19 with TRBJ2-3; no clear D. Germline-derived CDR1 and CDR2 are LNHDA and SQIVND (reference sequence). The CDR3 consists of 13 residues. V was clipped by 5 bases and J by 4 bases, with 10 bases between them.

The chain has TRBV9 and TRBJ1-1; possibly TRBD1 for D (6 bases). The CDR3 consists of 14 residues. Per germline, CDR1 SGDLS and CDR2 YYNGEE. V lost 4 bases, J lost 4 bases, and 14 bases lay in between. CDR3 region: CASSPTGKGTEAFF. The CDR3 DNA reads TGTGCCAGCAGCCCGACAGGTAAGGGCACTGAAGCTTTCTTT.

V gene TRBV7-9 combines with J gene TRBJ1-6; D ambiguous. Per germline, CDR1 SEHNR and CDR2 FQNEAQ (reference sequence). The CDR3 length is 14 residues. With 1 base removed from V and 7 bases from J, the gap between germline ends came to 8 bases. CDR3 protein: CASSLGSHNSPLHF. DNA of the CDR3: TGTGCCAGCAGCTTAGGCAGCCACAATTCACCCCTCCACTTT.

The rearrangement uses TRBV13 and TRBJ1-2, with no clear D. V was shortened by 0 bases and J by 4 bases, with 12 bases between the two germline ends. The CDR3 spans 15 residues. Germline V gives CDR1 PRHDT, CDR2 FYEKMQ (reference sequence). CDR3 region: CASSLGSRSGYGYTF. Here the CDR3 DNA reads TGTGCCAGCAGCTTAGGTTCTCGGTCCGGCTATGGCTACACCTTC.

This clone showed up just a few times. The genes are TRBV2 and TRBJ1-5; D is unclear. CDR1 SNHLY and CDR2 FYNNEI come from the germline V gene. The CDR3 is 14 amino acids. Trimming removed 2 bases at V and 5 bases at J, with 10 bases between. The CDR3 region is CASSELSTYQPQHF. CDR3 DNA sequence: TGTGCCAGCAGTGAATTATCAACGTATCAGCCCCAGCATTTT.

The chain links TRBV5-6 to TRBJ1-1; D uncertain. The CDR3 sequence is 15 residues long. CDR1 and CDR2 from the germline V gene are SGHDT and YYEEEE. The germline V and J ends were trimmed by 0 bases and 1 base, with 10 bases remaining between them. This chain's CDR3 is CASSLVWLGNTEAFF. In nucleotides, the CDR3 is TGTGCCAGCAGCTTGGTTTGGCTCGGGAACACTGAAGCTTTCTTT.

The chain recombines TRBV4-2 with TRBJ2-7, with TRBD1 identical over 7 bases. Trimming removed 4 bases from V and 7 bases from J; junction bases left unmatched: 19. Germline CDR1 LGHNA, CDR2 YNFKEQ. This CDR3 has 17 amino acids. Here the CDR3 reads CASSPAPTGTLHKEQYF. CDR3 bases: TGTGCCAGCAGCCCGGCCCCGACAGGGACCCTACACAAAGAGCAGTACTTC.

The J gene is TRBJ2-6, the V gene TRBV5-6; D not resolved. Per germline, CDR1 SGHDT and CDR2 YYEEEE. Trimming removed 2 bases from V and 0 bases from J, with 12 bases in between. This CDR3 contains 17 residues. In DNA, the CDR3 is TGTGCCAGCAGCTTAGAACTCGGAATCTCTGGGGCCAACGTCCTGACTTTC. Amino acids: CASSLELGISGANVLTF.

Of note for this clone: One end of the junction does not line up with germline, which may come from a read error. The chain has TRBV6-5 and TRBJ1-2; the match to TRBD1 covers 7 bases. Germline assignment: CDR1 MNHEY and CDR2 SVGAGI. The CDR3 runs 12 residues. CDR3 amino acids: CASSYTDRSYSF. As DNA, the CDR3 is TGTGCCAGCAGTTACACGGACAGGAGCTACAGCTTC.

Written as DNA, the CDR3 is TGTGCCAGCAGCCAAGGTTATGACTTCTTTCAACCCACAGATACGCAGTATTTT. Translation: CASSQGYDFFQPTDTQYF. The gene calls are TRBV7-2 and TRBJ2-3, with unresolved D. Trimming pared 5 bases from V and 2 bases from J, leaving 23 bases between. The CDR3 has 18 amino acids. CDR1 and CDR2 (germline): SGHTA, FQGNSA.

CDR3 coding DNA: TGTGCCAGCAGTTACTCGAAGGGGAATGAGCAGTTCTTC. It encodes CASSYSKGNEQFF. J is TRBJ2-1 and V is TRBV6-6, with D possibly being TRBD1 (5 bases). CDR3 length: 13 amino acids. The V end was cut by 0 bases, the J end by 7 bases, with 7 bases between. Germline-derived CDR1 and CDR2 are MNHNY and SVGAGI (reference sequence).

J is TRBJ2-7 and V is TRBV4-2; D ambiguous. Looked up from germline, CDR1 is LGHNA and CDR2 is YNFKEQ. CDR3 length: 12 residues. Trimming left V 3 bases short and J 0 bases short, with 3 bases between. This CDR3 is CASSQGSYEQYF. CDR3 DNA: TGTGCCAGCAGCCAGGGCTCCTACGAGCAGTACTTC.